The present entry profiles one TCR beta chain with its context. The antigen remains undetermined. This sample was included in a study of immune evolution from preneoplasia to lung adenocarcinoma. Libraries were prepared by immunoSEQ multiplex PCR; TCRdb keeps only in-frame clonotypes and omits some of them. The data show around 40,000 clones, less than 85% seen once. V dropped 5 bases and J dropped 5 bases, with 9 bases sitting between them. The CDR3 length is 11 residues. Germline CDR1 DFQATT, CDR2 SNEGSKA (reference sequence). Study-wide results and caveats: Highest clonality occurred in KRAS-mutant, not EGFR-mutant or double wild-type, nodules.

Sequenced sample: FFPE invasive lung adenocarcinoma tissue. The genes are TRBV20-1 and TRBJ1-2; tentatively, D is TRBD1 (6 bases). This TCR was sampled from a person between 60 and 69 years old with lung adenocarcinoma. Here the CDR3 reads CSAYRAYGYTF. CDR3 coding DNA: TGCAGTGCTTACAGGGCTTATGGCTACACCTTC.